This T cell receptor (beta chain) was documented in a study of blood T cell repertoires in COVID-19. Study details: Samples representing acute and convalescent COVID-19 were sourced from the United States, Italy and Spain. T cells, B-cell-depleted T cells, or PBMCs supplied cDNA or gDNA.

Germline V lookup: CDR1 SEHNR, CDR2 FQNEAQ (reference sequence). The CDR3 loop spans 13 amino acids. Trimming pared 7 bases from V and 6 bases from J, leaving 15 bases between. How the authors handled the data: Amplified reference gene primers provided the basis for estimating nucleated cell counts. Assay used: immunoSEQ multiplex PCR; TCRdb lists only in-frame clones, some missing. V, J and clone size were drawn from that table, and D and trimming were deduced from the DNA. This sample has about 67,000 clones, with roughly 89% found just once. The chain uses TRBV7-9 and TRBJ1-1; possibly TRBD1 for D (6 bases). The clonotype originates from a woman aged 80 or older with acute or convalescent COVID-19. Specimen: peripheral blood. CDR3 sequence reads: CASNTQGAPEAFF. The CDR3 bases are TGTGCCAGCAACACACAGGGAGCCCCTGAAGCTTTCTTT.